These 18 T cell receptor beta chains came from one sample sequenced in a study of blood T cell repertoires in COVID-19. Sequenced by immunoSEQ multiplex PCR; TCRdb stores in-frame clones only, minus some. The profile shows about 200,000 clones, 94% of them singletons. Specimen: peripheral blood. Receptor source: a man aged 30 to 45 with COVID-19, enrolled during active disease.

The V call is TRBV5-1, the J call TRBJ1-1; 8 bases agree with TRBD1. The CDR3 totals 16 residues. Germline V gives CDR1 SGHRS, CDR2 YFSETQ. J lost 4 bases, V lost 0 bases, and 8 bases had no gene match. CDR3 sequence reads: CASSLGSGGRSTEAFF. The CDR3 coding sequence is TGCGCCAGCAGCTTGGGTTCAGGGGGCAGAAGCACTGAAGCTTTCTTT.

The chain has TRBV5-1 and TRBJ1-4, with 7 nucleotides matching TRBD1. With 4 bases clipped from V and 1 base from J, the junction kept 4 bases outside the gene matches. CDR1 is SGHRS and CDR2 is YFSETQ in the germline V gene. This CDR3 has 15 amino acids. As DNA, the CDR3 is TGCGCCAGCAGCCCCGGGACAGTAACTAATGAAAAACTGTTTTTT. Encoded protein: CASSPGTVTNEKLFF.

Written as DNA, the CDR3 is TGCGCCAGCAGCTTGTCGACCGGGATAATGAACACTGAAGCTTTCTTT. Translating it yields CASSLSTGIMNTEAFF. V gene TRBV5-1 combines with J gene TRBJ1-1; D not resolved. V lost 1 base, J lost 0 bases, and 13 bases lay in between. Germline V gene sequence: CDR1 SGHRS, CDR2 YFSETQ. CDR3 length equals 16 residues.

DNA for the CDR3: TGTGCCATCAGTGAAGCCGGGACAGCCTACGAGCAGTACTTC. Translated: CAISEAGTAYEQYF. The V gene is TRBV10-3, the J gene TRBJ2-7; 7 bases line up with TRBD1. The germline gives CDR1 ENHRY, CDR2 SYGVKD. This CDR3 has 14 residues. Trimming at V came to 3 bases and at J to 2 bases, leaving 4 bases not matched to a gene.

The CDR3 sequence is CASSQGRTGRGNEKLFF. In nucleotides, the CDR3 is TGTGCCAGCAGCCAGGGGAGGACAGGGAGAGGCAATGAAAAACTGTTTTTT. This chain joins TRBV3-1 (or the pseudogene TRBV3-2) and TRBJ1-4, with 8 bases aligning to TRBD1. CDR3 length equals 17 residues. The J segment lost 5 bases and the V segment lost 3 bases, leaving 11 bases of the junction unmatched. CDR1 is LGHDT, CDR2 YNNKEL, per germline (reference sequence).

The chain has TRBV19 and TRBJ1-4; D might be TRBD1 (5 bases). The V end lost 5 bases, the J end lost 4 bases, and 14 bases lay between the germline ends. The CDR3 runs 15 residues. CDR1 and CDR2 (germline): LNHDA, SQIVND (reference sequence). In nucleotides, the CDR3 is TGTGCCAGTAGTCCTACGACAGTCCATAATGAAAAACTGTTTTTT. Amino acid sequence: CASSPTTVHNEKLFF.

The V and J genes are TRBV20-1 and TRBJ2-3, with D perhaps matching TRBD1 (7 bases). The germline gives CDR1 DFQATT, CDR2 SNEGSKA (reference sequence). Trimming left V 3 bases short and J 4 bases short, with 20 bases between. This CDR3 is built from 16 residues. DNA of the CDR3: TGCAGTGCTAGTTTCCCGGGACGCAGGGGGGCAGATACGCAGTATTTT. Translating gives CSASFPGRRGADTQYF.

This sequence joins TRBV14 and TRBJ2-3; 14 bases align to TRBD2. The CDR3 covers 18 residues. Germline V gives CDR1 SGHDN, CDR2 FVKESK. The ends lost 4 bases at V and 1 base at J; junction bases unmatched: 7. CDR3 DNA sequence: TGTGCCAGCAGCCGACTAGCGGGGGGGCCTGTTGGCACAGATACGCAGTATTTT. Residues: CASSRLAGGPVGTDTQYF.

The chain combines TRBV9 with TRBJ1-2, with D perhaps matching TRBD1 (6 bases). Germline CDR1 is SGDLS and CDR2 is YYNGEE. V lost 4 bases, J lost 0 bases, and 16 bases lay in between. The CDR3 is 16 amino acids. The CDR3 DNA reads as TGTGCCAGCAGCACAGGACCGGGACACTCTAACTATGGCTACACCTTC. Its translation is CASSTGPGHSNYGYTF.

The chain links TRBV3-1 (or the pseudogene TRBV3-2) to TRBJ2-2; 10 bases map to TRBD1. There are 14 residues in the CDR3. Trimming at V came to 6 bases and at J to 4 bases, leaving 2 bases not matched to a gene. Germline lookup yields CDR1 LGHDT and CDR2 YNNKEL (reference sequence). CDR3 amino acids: CASRRTGGTGELFF. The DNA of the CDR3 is TGTGCCAGCAGAAGGACAGGGGGCACCGGGGAGCTGTTTTTT.

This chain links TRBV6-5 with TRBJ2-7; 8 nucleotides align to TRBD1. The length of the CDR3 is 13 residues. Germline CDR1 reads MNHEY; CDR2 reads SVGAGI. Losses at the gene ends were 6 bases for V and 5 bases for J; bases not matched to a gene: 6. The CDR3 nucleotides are TGTGCCAGCAGCCTAGACAGGGGCCACGAGCAGTACTTC. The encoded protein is CASSLDRGHEQYF.

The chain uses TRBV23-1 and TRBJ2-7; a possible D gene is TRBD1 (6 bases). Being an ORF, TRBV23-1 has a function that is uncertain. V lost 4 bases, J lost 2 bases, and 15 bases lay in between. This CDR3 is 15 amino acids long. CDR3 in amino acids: CASSLGRDTPYEQYF. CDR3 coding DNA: TGCGCCAGCAGTCTAGGCCGGGACACTCCCTACGAGCAGTACTTC.

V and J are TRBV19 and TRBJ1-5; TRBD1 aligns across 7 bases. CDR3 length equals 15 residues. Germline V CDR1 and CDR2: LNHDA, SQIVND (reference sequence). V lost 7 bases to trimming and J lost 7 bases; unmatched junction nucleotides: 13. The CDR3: CASKTTGRRFQPQHF. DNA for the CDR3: TGTGCCAGTAAGACGACAGGGAGACGGTTCCAGCCCCAGCATTTT. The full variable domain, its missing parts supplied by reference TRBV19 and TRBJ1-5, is DGGITQSPKYLFRKEGQNVTLSCEQNLNHDAMYWYRQDPGQGLRLIYYSQIVNDFQKGDIAEGYSVSREKKESFPLTVTSAQKNPTAFYLCASKTTGRRFQPQHFGDGTRLSIL.

In DNA form, the CDR3 reads TGTGCTAGTGGTTTGGTCACAGGGGAGGTGGAAAAACTGTTTTTT. Its protein is CASGLVTGEVEKLFF. The V gene is TRBV12-5, the J gene TRBJ1-4; 7 bases map to TRBD1. This CDR3 has 15 residues. The junction had 6 bases not matched to a gene; V was cut back by 0 bases and J by 8 bases. Germline loops: CDR1 LGHNT, CDR2 FRNRAP.

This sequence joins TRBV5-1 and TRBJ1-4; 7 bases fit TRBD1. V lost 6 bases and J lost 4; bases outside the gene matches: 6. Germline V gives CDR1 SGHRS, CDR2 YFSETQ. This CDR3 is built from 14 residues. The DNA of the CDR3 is TGCGCCAGCACCAGGGCAGGGGGTAATGAAAAACTGTTTTTT. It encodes CASTRAGGNEKLFF.

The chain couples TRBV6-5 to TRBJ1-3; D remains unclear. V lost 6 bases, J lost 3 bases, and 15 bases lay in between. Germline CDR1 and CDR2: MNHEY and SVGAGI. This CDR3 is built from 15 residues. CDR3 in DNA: TGTGCCAGCAGAGAGGTCCGAGGTGGTGGAAACACCATATATTTT. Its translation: CASREVRGGGNTIYF.

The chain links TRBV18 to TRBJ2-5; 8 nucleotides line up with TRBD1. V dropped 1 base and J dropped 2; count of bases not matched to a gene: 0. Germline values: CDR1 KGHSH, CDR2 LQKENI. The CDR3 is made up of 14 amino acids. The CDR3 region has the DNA TGTGCCAGCTCACCACGACAGGGGCAAGAGACCCAGTACTTC. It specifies CASSPRQGQETQYF.

CDR3 sequence reads: CASSPPGQKDEKLFF. CDR3 coding DNA: TGTGCCAGCTCACCACCGGGACAGAAGGATGAAAAACTGTTTTTT. The chain combines TRBV18 with TRBJ1-4, with 7 positions matching TRBD1. Germline CDR1 and CDR2: KGHSH and LQKENI. V trimming: 0 bases; J trimming: 6 bases; junction bases outside the gene matches: 4. CDR3 length equals 15 residues.